These 22 T cell receptor beta chains share one sample of origin, sequenced in a study of cytomegalovirus exposure and HLA in healthy donors. It was with 60 Vbeta and 13 Jbeta primers that the PCR ran. Some clones are missing from TCRdb's copy, which holds only in-frame ones; the method was immunoSEQ multiplex PCR. The table includes 140,000 to 150,000 clones, roughly 86% detected once. The sequenced sample consisted of PBMCs. All receptors come from a woman aged 40 to 50 in good health and CMV-seronegative.

The V and J genes are TRBV5-6 and TRBJ2-1; the D is unclear. CDR3 size: 14 residues. The germline V gene has CDR1 SGHDT and CDR2 YYEEEE. V was cut by 7 bases and J by 5 bases, with 16 bases left in between. The CDR3 sequence: CASLQEAFNNEQFF. Here the CDR3 DNA reads TGTGCCAGCCTTCAGGAAGCCTTTAACAATGAGCAGTTCTTC.

The J gene is TRBJ2-7, the V gene TRBV28, with 10 bases fitting TRBD2. The junction had 3 bases not matched to a gene; V was cut back by 0 bases and J by 4 bases. The CDR3 totals 15 residues. CDR1 is MDHEN and CDR2 is SYDVKM in the germline V gene. CDR3: CASSLWSGRGYEQYF. The CDR3 DNA follows: TGTGCCAGCAGTTTATGGAGCGGGAGGGGTTACGAGCAGTACTTC.

CDR3 bases: TGTGCCAGCAGCTTAGGGCCCTCTTACGAGCAGTACTTC. Its translation: CASSLGPSYEQYF. V and J are TRBV7-3 and TRBJ2-7; D is unresolved. V was trimmed by 2 bases and J by 4 bases, leaving 9 bases between them. Germline V gene lookup returns CDR1 SGHTA and CDR2 FQGTGA. This CDR3 spans 13 amino acids.

With respect to this clone: A read error may account for a junction end that differs from germline. The chain uses TRBV7-9 and TRBJ2-2, with D maybe TRBD2 (5 bases). Germline CDR1 SEHNR, CDR2 FQNEAQ (reference sequence). The CDR3 has 14 amino acids. This CDR3 is CSSSWTVNTGELFF. The CDR3 DNA reads TGTTCCAGCAGTTGGACTGTGAACACCGGGGAGCTGTTTTTT.

The rearrangement links TRBV11-3 to TRBJ2-5, with 9 positions matching TRBD1. The CDR3 sequence is 19 residues long. Trimming took 5 bases from V and 5 from J; bases not matched to a gene: 21. Germline-derived CDR1 and CDR2 are SGHNT and YENEEA. The CDR3 here is CASSPNLFFPGQGSETQYF. CDR3 nucleotide sequence: TGTGCCAGCAGCCCAAATCTTTTCTTCCCGGGACAGGGTAGCGAGACCCAGTACTTC.

Here the CDR3 DNA reads TGTGCCAGCAGCCCCCAAAGCGCGATCTACAATGAGCAGTTCTTC. Protein: CASSPQSAIYNEQFF. The chain has TRBV6-5 and TRBJ2-1, with D uncertain. V gave up 6 bases and J gave up 3 bases, with 15 bases separating them. Germline CDR1 is MNHEY and CDR2 is SVGAGI. The CDR3 has 15 residues.

Here the CDR3 reads CASSFSQGDQPQHF. CDR3 DNA sequence: TGTGCCAGCAGCTTCAGTCAGGGGGATCAGCCCCAGCATTTT. This rearrangement joins TRBV7-8 to TRBJ1-5; the match to TRBD1 covers 7 bases. CDR3 length: 14 residues. Looked up from germline, CDR1 is SGHVS and CDR2 is FQNEAQ. The J segment lost 5 bases and the V segment lost 3 bases, leaving 4 bases of the junction unmatched. Combining the CDR3 with reference TRBV7-8 and TRBJ1-5 gives the whole variable domain GAGVSQSPRYKVAKRGQDVALRCDPISGHVSLFWYQQALGQGPEFLTYFQNEAQLDKSGLPSDRFFAERPEGSVSTLKIQRTQQEDSAVYLCASSFSQGDQPQHFGDGTRLSIL.

The rearrangement joins TRBV30 to TRBJ2-2, with D maybe TRBD1 (5 bases). Trimming stripped 3 bases from V and 4 bases from J, with 15 bases between. Germline V gene lookup returns CDR1 GTSNPN and CDR2 SVGIG (reference sequence). The CDR3 runs to 15 residues. In DNA, the CDR3 is TGTGCCTGGAGGGCCAGCAGGGCTAGCACCGGGGAGCTGTTTTTT. Protein: CAWRASRASTGELFF.

This rearrangement joins TRBV19 to TRBJ2-7; 13 nucleotides align to TRBD2. This CDR3 is built from 14 residues. V gave up 7 bases and J gave up 1 base; unmatched junction bases: 1. The germline V gene has CDR1 LNHDA and CDR2 SQIVND (reference sequence). The CDR3 loop is CASKLAGGSYEQYF. For the CDR3, the DNA is TGTGCCAGTAAACTAGCGGGAGGGTCCTACGAGCAGTACTTC. The full variable domain, with the rest looked up from reference TRBV19 and TRBJ2-7, is DGGITQSPKYLFRKEGQNVTLSCEQNLNHDAMYWYRQDPGQGLRLIYYSQIVNDFQKGDIAEGYSVSREKKESFPLTVTSAQKNPTAFYLCASKLAGGSYEQYFGPGTRLTVT.

The rearrangement links TRBV6-1 to TRBJ1-4; TRBD1 matches 7 bases. The germline V gene has CDR1 MNHNS and CDR2 SASEGT. After removal of 0 bases from V and 7 bases from J, the junction contained 11 bases not matched to a gene. This CDR3 contains 17 residues. For the CDR3, the DNA is TGTGCCAGCAGTGAAGCGGAGGGGGCGCGAATAAGTGAAAAACTGTTTTTT. It is translated as CASSEAEGARISEKLFF.

The V call is TRBV7-9, the J call TRBJ1-4; D is unresolved. The V gene lost 1 base and the J gene lost 0 bases, with 9 bases spanning the gap. This CDR3 region has 16 residues. Germline loops: CDR1 SEHNR, CDR2 FQNEAQ (reference sequence). DNA for the CDR3: TGTGCCAGCAGCTTAGGGGCGGGCGCAACTAATGAAAAACTGTTTTTT. Encoded protein: CASSLGAGATNEKLFF.

The chain has TRBV10-3 and TRBJ2-2; D is unclear. This CDR3 contains 14 residues. Trimming cost V 4 bases and J 1 base, with 7 bases left between them. CDR1 is ENHRY and CDR2 is SYGVKD in the germline V gene. The CDR3 is CAISGLQNTGELFF. The CDR3 DNA is TGTGCCATCAGTGGCTTACAGAACACCGGGGAGCTGTTTTTT.

Note on this clone: Within the sample, other DNA sequences also encode this same CDR3. The V gene is TRBV29-1, the J gene TRBJ2-1; 11 bases align to TRBD2. Germline trimming cut 3 bases from V and 0 bases from J; bases unmatched to any gene: 7. The CDR3 runs to 17 residues. From germline, CDR1 is SQVTM and CDR2 ANQGSEA. The CDR3 is CSVEPLAGVGSYNEQFF. The CDR3 bases are TGCAGCGTTGAGCCACTAGCGGGAGTGGGCTCCTACAATGAGCAGTTCTTC.

As regards this clone: At one boundary the junction diverges from the germline segment, which might be a read error. The V gene is TRBV9, the J gene TRBJ2-3; D perhaps matches TRBD2 (5 bases). Germline CDR1 and CDR2: SGDLS and YYNGEE. This CDR3 is built from 13 residues. The CDR3 DNA sequence: TGTGCCAGCAGCGTAGCTGCTAGCCCGACCCCTTTTTTT. Translated: CASSVAASPTPFF. The variable domain in full, completed from reference TRBV9 and TRBJ2-3, reads DSGVTQTPKHLITATGQRVTLRCSPRSGDLSVYWYQQSLDQGLQFLIQYYNGEERAKGNILERFSAQQFPDLHSELNLSSLELGDSALYFCASSVAASPTPFFGPGTRLTVL.

The chain links TRBV6-1 to TRBJ2-7, with TRBD2 matching 8 bases. Germline loops: CDR1 MNHNS, CDR2 SASEGT. This CDR3 contains 14 residues. V shed 6 bases and J 2 bases; nucleotides not matched to a gene: 6. Written as DNA, the CDR3 is TGTGCCAGCAGCGCTCCGGGGGGGCCCTACGAGCAGTACTTC. Its translation: CASSAPGGPYEQYF.

This rearrangement joins TRBV27 to TRBJ1-5; tentative D call: TRBD1 (6 bases). The germline gives CDR1 MNHEY, CDR2 SMNVEV (reference sequence). This CDR3 comprises 14 residues. Trimming shortened V by 4 bases and J by 2 bases, and 9 bases separated the two germline ends. CDR3 residues: CASSYRAGNQPQHF. The CDR3, as DNA: TGTGCCAGCAGTTACAGGGCTGGCAATCAGCCCCAGCATTTT.

This chain uses TRBV6-1 with TRBJ2-5, with D perhaps matching TRBD1 (6 bases). Between the trimmed V and J ends, which lost 3 bases and 6 bases, there was a span of 17 bases. This CDR3 contains 15 residues. Germline CDR1 and CDR2: MNHNS and SASEGT. CDR3 residues: CASSEGITGLQTQYF. DNA of the CDR3: TGTGCCAGCAGTGAGGGGATCACAGGGTTGCAGACCCAGTACTTC.

This clone was counted a few times. The chain links TRBV6-5 to TRBJ2-7; a possible D gene is TRBD1 (5 bases). The germline CDR1 and CDR2 sequences are MNHEY and SVGAGI. CDR3 length: 14 amino acids. V lost 0 bases and J 4 bases, leaving 10 bases between the germline ends. CDR3 in DNA: TGTGCCAGCAGTTACTCTGGGGCCCTATACGAGCAGTACTTC. Translated, it gives CASSYSGALYEQYF.

The chain employs TRBV28 and TRBJ1-5; D might be TRBD1 (5 bases). The CDR3 is 15 residues long. The germline CDR1 and CDR2 sequences are MDHEN and SYDVKM. V lost 1 base, J lost 6 bases, and 13 bases lay in between. The CDR3: CASSLYGGGGQPQHF. CDR3 sequence (DNA): TGTGCCAGCAGTTTATATGGCGGGGGAGGTCAGCCCCAGCATTTT.

The chain employs TRBV9 and TRBJ2-5, with a tentative D call TRBD1 (5 bases). The CDR3 length is 15 residues. CDR1 and CDR2 from the germline V gene are SGDLS and YYNGEE. Deletions cut 0 bases from V and 5 bases from J, with 14 bases between. The CDR3: CASSVEDTGWETQYF. Written as DNA, the CDR3 is TGTGCCAGCAGCGTAGAGGATACAGGTTGGGAGACCCAGTACTTC.

This rearrangement joins TRBV9 to TRBJ1-2; 7 nucleotides line up with TRBD1. Germline lookup yields CDR1 SGDLS and CDR2 YYNGEE. CDR3 length: 15 residues. J was trimmed by 4 bases and V by 2 bases; bases with no gene match: 8. Here the CDR3 reads CASSVSGDRRYGYTF. CDR3 DNA: TGTGCCAGCAGCGTTTCTGGGGACAGACGCTATGGCTACACCTTC.

The table lists this clone with a few counts. V and J are TRBV4-2 and TRBJ2-7, with 8 bases lining up with TRBD2. Germline lookup yields CDR1 LGHNA and CDR2 YNFKEQ. After removal of 1 base from V and 4 bases from J, the junction contained 6 bases not matched to a gene. The CDR3 has 15 amino acids. This CDR3 is CASSQAVREEYEQYF. The DNA for the CDR3 is TGTGCCAGCAGCCAAGCCGTGCGGGAGGAGTACGAGCAGTACTTC.